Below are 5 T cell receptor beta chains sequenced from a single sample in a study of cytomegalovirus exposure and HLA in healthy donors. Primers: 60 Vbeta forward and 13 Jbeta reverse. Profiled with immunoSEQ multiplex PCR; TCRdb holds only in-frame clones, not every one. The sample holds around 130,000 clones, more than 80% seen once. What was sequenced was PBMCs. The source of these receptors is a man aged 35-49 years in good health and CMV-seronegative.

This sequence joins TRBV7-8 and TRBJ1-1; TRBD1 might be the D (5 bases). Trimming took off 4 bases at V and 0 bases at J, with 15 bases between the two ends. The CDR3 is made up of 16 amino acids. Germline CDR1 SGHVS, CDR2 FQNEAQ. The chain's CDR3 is CASSSTSTVVNTEAFF. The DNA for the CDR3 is TGTGCCAGCAGCTCCACATCGACAGTTGTGAACACTGAAGCTTTCTTT.

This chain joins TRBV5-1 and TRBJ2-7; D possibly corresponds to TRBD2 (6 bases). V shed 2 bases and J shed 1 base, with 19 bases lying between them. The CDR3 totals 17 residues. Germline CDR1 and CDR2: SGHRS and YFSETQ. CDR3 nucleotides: TGCGCCAGCAGCTTCGGCCTCGGGCCCCGGGGGTCCTACGAGCAGTACTTC. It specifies CASSFGLGPRGSYEQYF.

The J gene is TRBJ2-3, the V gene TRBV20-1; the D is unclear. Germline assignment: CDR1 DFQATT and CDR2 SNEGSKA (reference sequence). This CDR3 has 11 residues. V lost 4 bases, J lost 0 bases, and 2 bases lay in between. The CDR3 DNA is TGCAGTGCTACAAGCACAGATACGCAGTATTTT. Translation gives CSATSTDTQYF.

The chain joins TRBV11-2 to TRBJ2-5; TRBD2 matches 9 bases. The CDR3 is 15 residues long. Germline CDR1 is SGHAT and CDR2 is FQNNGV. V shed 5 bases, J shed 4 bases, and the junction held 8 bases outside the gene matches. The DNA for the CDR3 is TGTGCCAGCAGCCTTAGCGGGAGCGAGGGAGAGACCCAGTACTTC. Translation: CASSLSGSEGETQYF.

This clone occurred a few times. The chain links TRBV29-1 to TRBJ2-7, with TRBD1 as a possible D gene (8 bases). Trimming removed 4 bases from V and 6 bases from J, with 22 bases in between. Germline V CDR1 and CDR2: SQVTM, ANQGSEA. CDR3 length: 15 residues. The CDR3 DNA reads TGCAGCGTTGGGGCTTACAGGGGGGGACGGTCCGAGCAGTACTTC. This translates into CSVGAYRGGRSEQYF.